This T cell receptor beta chain was captured in a study of T-cell reconstitution after alpha-beta-depleted transplantation in children. A library of TCRbeta sequences, prepared with unique molecular identifiers, was generated. TCRdb re-called the PCR reads with MiXCR, one entry per CDR3 protein. Altogether 780,000 or so distinct CDR3 sequences are present, about 16% being singletons, with the ten largest covering just under 5%. With 6 bases clipped from V and 1 base from J, the junction kept 6 bases outside the gene matches. Germline-derived CDR1 and CDR2 are MGHRA and YSYEKL. This CDR3 region has 15 residues.

Sequencing used PBMCs, mostly from graft donor cells, obtained 360 days after TCRalphabeta/CD19-depleted stem cell transplant. The chain recombines TRBV4-1 with TRBJ1-5; 7 bases are shared with TRBD1. The clonotype comes from a male patient aged 10 to 17 who had a stem cell transplant for acute lymphoblastic leukemia, so the T cells may come from the graft donor. The CDR3 DNA is TGCGCCAGCAGGGCAGGGGGAGGCAGCAATCAGCCCCAGCATTTT. This encodes CASRAGGGSNQPQHF.